This T cell receptor (beta chain) was profiled in a study of blood T cell repertoires in COVID-19. Background on the study: There were acute and convalescent COVID-19 samples, and they came from the United States, Italy and Spain. T cells, B-cell-depleted T cells, or PBMCs provided the cDNA or gDNA that served as material.

Trimming took 6 bases from V and 1 from J, leaving 16 bases between them. The CDR3 totals 15 residues. Germline assignment: CDR1 LNHDA and CDR2 SQIVND (reference sequence). Authors' methods: Counts of nucleated cells, estimated from reference gene primer amplification, were obtained. Libraries were prepared by immunoSEQ multiplex PCR; TCRdb keeps only in-frame clonotypes and omits some of them. V and J calls and clone size come straight from that table; D and trimming were deduced from the DNA. The sample holds 150,000 to 200,000 clones, 65% to 90% seen once. This TCR was recovered from a man between 60 and 75 years old with acute or convalescent COVID-19. The chain uses TRBV19 and TRBJ2-7, with D maybe TRBD2 (5 bases). The sample comprised peripheral blood. CDR3 amino acids: CASSRERGSSYEQYF. The CDR3 DNA sequence: TGTGCCAGTAGCCGCGAACGTGGGAGTTCCTACGAGCAGTACTTC.